This T cell receptor (beta chain) came from a study of response to subunit inactivated influenza vaccine. Whole-study results and caveats: Each seasonal influenza vaccination, the authors suggested, recruits few new T cells.

Deletions cut 1 base from V and 4 bases from J, with 4 bases between. The V gene's germline CDR1 is WSHSY and CDR2 SAAADI. CDR3 length: 13 amino acids. This clonotype was counted only a few times. Its target is not known. TCRdb redid the calling of the RT-PCR reads with MiXCR, one entry per CDR3 protein. In the table there are roughly 550,000 distinct CDR3 sequences, approximately 24% of which are singletons. This sample also appeared in a second study, on T cells expressing NK-cell markers. From that report: The cDNA for TCR beta came from 5'RACE template switching with UMIs. Investigators obtained TCR beta repertoires from sorted CD3+CD56+NKG2C+, CD3+CD56+NKG2C- and CD3+CD56-NKG2C+ T cells. NKG2C+ dominant clonotype frequencies in a handful of donors were roughly 1.0-8% of CD8+ T cells. The study found these clonotypes also leading the CD3+CD56-NKG2C+ fraction in a few donors.

The V call is TRBV10-2, the J call TRBJ1-4; no firm D call. The receptor comes from a middle-aged man who received an inactivated influenza vaccine. Here the sequenced sample was CD4+ T cells sorted from PBMCs, taken 12 days after vaccination. CDR3 sequence reads: CASSEFLNEKLFF. CDR3 bases: TGCGCCAGCAGTGAGTTCCTTAATGAAAAACTGTTTTTT.